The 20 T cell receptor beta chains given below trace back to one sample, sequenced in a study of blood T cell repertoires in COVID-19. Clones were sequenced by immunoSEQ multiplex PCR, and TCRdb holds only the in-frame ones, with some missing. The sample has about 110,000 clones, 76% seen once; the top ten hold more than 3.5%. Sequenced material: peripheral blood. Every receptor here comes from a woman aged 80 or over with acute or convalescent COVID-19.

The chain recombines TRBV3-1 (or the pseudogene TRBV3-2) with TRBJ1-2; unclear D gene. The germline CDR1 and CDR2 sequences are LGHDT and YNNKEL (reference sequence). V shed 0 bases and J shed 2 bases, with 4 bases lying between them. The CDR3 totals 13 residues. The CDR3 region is CASSQDLNYGYTF. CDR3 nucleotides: TGTGCCAGCAGCCAAGATCTCAACTATGGCTACACCTTC.

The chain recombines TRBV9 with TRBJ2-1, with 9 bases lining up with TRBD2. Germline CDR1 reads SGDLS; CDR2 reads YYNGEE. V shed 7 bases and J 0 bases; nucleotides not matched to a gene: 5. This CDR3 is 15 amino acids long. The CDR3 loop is CASSPSGDSYNEQFF. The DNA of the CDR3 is TGTGCCAGCTCCCCTAGCGGGGACTCCTACAATGAGCAGTTCTTC.

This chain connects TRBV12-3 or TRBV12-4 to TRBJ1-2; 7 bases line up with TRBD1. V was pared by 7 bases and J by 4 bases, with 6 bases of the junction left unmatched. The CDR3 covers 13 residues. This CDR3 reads CASTRGDSYGYTF. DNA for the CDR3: TGTGCCAGCACTCGAGGGGACAGCTATGGCTACACCTTC.

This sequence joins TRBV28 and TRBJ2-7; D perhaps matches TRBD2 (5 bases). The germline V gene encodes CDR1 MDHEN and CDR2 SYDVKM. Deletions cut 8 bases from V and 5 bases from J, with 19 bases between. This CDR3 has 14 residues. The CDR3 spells CASGLGLQRNEQYF. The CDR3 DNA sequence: TGTGCCAGCGGCCTAGGACTTCAGAGAAACGAGCAGTACTTC. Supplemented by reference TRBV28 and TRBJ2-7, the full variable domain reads DVKVTQSSRYLVKRTGEKVFLECVQDMDHENMFWYRQDPGLGLRLIYFSYDVKMKEKGDIPEGYSVSREKKERFSLILESASTNQTSMYLCASGLGLQRNEQYFGPGTRLTVT.

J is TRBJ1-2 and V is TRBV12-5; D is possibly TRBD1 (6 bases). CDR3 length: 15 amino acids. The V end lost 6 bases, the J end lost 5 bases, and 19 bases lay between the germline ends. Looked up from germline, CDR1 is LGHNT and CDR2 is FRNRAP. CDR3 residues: CASGLGGPQGYGYTF. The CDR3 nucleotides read TGTGCTAGTGGATTAGGGGGTCCCCAAGGTTATGGCTACACCTTC.

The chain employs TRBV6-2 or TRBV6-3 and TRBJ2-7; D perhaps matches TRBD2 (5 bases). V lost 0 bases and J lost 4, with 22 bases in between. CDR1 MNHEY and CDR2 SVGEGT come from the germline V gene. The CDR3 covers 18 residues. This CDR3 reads CASSYSIGLPTHQYEQYF. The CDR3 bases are TGTGCCAGCAGTTACTCAATCGGACTGCCCACGCACCAATACGAGCAGTACTTC.

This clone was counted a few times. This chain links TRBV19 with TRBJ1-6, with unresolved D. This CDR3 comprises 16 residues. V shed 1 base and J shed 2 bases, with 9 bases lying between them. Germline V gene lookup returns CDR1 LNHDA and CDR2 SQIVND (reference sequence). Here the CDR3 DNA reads TGTGCCAGTAGTATAGGCAGAGGCGCCTATAATTCACCCCTCCACTTT. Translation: CASSIGRGAYNSPLHF. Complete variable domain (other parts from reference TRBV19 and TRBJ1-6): DGGITQSPKYLFRKEGQNVTLSCEQNLNHDAMYWYRQDPGQGLRLIYYSQIVNDFQKGDIAEGYSVSREKKESFPLTVTSAQKNPTAFYLCASSIGRGAYNSPLHFGNGTRLTVT.

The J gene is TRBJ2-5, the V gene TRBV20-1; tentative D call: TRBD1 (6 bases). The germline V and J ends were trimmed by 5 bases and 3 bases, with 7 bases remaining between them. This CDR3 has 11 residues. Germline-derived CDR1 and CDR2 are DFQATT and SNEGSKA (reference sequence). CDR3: CSAEGEETQYF. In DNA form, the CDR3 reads TGCAGTGCTGAGGGGGAAGAGACCCAGTACTTC.

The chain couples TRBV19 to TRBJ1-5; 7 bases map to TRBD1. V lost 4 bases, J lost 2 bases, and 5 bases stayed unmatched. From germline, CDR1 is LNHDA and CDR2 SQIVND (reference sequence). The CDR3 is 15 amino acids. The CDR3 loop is CASSTTGEGNQPQHF. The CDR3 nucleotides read TGTGCCAGTAGTACTACAGGGGAGGGCAATCAGCCCCAGCATTTT.

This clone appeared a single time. The CDR3 region has the DNA TGTGCCACCTCCTGGCGGGGCACAGATACGCAGTATTTT. Translation gives CATSWRGTDTQYF. The V gene is TRBV18, the J gene TRBJ2-3; maybe TRBD2 (5 bases). Germline V gives CDR1 KGHSH, CDR2 LQKENI. CDR3 length: 13 amino acids. The germline V and J ends were trimmed by 10 bases and 1 base, with 12 bases remaining between them.

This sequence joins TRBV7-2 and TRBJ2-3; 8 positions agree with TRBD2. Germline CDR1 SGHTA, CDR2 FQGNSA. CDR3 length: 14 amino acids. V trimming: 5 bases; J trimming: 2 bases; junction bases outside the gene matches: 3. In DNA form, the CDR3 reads TGTGCCAGCAGCCCAGGACTAGCCACAGATACGCAGTATTTT. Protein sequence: CASSPGLATDTQYF.

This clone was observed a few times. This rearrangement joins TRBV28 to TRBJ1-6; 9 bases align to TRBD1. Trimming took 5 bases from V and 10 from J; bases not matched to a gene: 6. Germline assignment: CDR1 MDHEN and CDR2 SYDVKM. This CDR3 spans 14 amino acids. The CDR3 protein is CASSPGQGTSPLHF. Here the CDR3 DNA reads TGTGCCAGCAGTCCGGGACAGGGCACCTCACCCCTCCACTTT.

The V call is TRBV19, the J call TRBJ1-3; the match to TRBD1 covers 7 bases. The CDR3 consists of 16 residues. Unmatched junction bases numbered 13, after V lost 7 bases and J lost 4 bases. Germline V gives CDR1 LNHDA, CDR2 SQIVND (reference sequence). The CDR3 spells CASNSRRDSKGNTIYF. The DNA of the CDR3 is TGTGCCAGTAACAGTCGCCGGGACAGTAAAGGAAACACCATATATTTT.

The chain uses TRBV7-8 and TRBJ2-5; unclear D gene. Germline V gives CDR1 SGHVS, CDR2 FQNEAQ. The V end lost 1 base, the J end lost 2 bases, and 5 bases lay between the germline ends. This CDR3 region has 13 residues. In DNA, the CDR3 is TGTGCCAGCAGCTTAGTCAGACAAGAGACCCAGTACTTC. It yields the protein CASSLVRQETQYF.

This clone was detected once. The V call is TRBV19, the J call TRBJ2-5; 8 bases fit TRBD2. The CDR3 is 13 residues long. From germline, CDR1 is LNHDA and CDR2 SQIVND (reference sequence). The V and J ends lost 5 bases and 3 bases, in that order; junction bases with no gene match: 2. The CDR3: CASSGLAEETQYF. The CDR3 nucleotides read TGTGCCAGTAGTGGACTAGCCGAAGAGACCCAGTACTTC.

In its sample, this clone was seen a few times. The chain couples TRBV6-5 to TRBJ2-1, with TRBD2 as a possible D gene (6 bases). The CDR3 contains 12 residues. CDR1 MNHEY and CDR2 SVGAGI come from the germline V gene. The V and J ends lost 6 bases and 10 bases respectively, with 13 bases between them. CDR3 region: CASRPGLNEQFF. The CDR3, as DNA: TGTGCCAGCAGGCCGGGACTTAACGAGCAGTTCTTC.

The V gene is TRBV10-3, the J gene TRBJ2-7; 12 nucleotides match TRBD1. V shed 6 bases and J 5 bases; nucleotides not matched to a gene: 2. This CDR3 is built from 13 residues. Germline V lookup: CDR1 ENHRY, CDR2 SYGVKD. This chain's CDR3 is CAISGTGGDEQYF. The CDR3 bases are TGTGCCATCAGCGGGACAGGGGGCGACGAGCAGTACTTC.

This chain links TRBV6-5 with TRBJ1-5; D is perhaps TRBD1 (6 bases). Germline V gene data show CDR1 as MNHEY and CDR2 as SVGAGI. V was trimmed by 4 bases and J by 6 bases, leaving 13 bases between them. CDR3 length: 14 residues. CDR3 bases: TGTGCCAGCAGTTCTGGGGGCGCGGGTCAGCCCCAGCATTTT. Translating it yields CASSSGGAGQPQHF.

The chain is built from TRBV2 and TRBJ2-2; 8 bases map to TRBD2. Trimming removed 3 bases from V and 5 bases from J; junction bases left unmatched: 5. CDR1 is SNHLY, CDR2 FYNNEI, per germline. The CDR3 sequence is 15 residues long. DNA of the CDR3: TGTGCCAGCAGTGAGTCTAGCGGGCGAACCGGGGAGCTGTTTTTT. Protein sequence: CASSESSGRTGELFF.

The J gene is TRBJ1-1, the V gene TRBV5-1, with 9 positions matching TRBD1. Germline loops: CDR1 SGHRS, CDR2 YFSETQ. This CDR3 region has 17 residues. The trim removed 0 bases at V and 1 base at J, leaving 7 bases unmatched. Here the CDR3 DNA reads TGCGCCAGCAGCTTGGAAGTGACAGGGGGACCGAACACTGAAGCTTTCTTT. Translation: CASSLEVTGGPNTEAFF.